Detailed here is one T cell receptor beta chain. The source of the sample is a study of blood T cell repertoires in COVID-19. Whole-study context: Samples came from the United States, Italy and Spain, spanning acute and convalescent COVID-19. PBMCs, B-cell-depleted T cells, or T cells provided the cDNA or gDNA that made up the material.

Per the authors' pipeline: It was from reference gene primer amplification that nucleated cell counts were estimated. Sequenced by immunoSEQ multiplex PCR; TCRdb stores in-frame clones only, minus some. Clonal size and the V and J genes are those of that table, whereas D and trimming came from the DNA. Here the sample spans about half a million clones, roughly 88% being singletons. The TCR comes from a human donor in a cohort sampled during active COVID-19. The sequenced sample was peripheral blood.

CDR3 coding DNA: TGTGCCAGCAGCCAAGTTGGCCCGCCAGGGGAGACCCAGTACTTC. The encoded protein is CASSQVGPPGETQYF. This chain connects TRBV3-1 (or the pseudogene TRBV3-2) to TRBJ2-5; D may be TRBD1 (5 bases). Trimming took 1 base from V and 5 from J, leaving 14 bases between them. The CDR3 sequence is 15 residues long. Germline CDR1 LGHDT, CDR2 YNNKEL (reference sequence).